These 2 T cell receptor beta chains were all obtained from the same sample, sequenced in a study of control samples from healthy donors and cancer patients. Produced via immunoSEQ multiplex PCR; TCRdb's table is partial and in-frame only. The sample has around 90,000 clones; about nine tenths are singletons. The sequenced material came from blood. These receptor sequences come from a man aged 25-45 years in good health.

The rearrangement joins TRBV18 to TRBJ2-5; D not resolved. V was trimmed by 6 bases and J by 1 base, leaving 6 bases between them. The CDR3 is 12 residues long. CDR1 and CDR2 (germline): KGHSH, LQKENI. The CDR3 protein is CASSAPQETQYF. The CDR3 DNA reads as TGTGCCAGCTCGGCCCCCCAAGAGACCCAGTACTTC. Based on the CDR3 plus reference TRBV18 and TRBJ2-5, the full variable domain is NAGVMQNPRHLVRRRGQEARLRCSPMKGHSHVYWYRQLPEEGLKFMVYLQKENIIDESGMPKERFSAEFPKEGPSILRIQQVVRGDSAAYFCASSAPQETQYFGPGTRLLVL.

V is TRBV24-1 and J is TRBJ2-1; 9 bases fit TRBD1. CDR1 and CDR2 from the germline V gene are KGHDR and SFDVKD. The J segment lost 6 bases and the V segment lost 8 bases, leaving 10 bases of the junction unmatched. This CDR3 has 15 amino acids. CDR3 sequence: CATTGGQGISNEQFF. The CDR3 DNA reads TGTGCCACCACCGGAGGACAGGGGATCTCCAATGAGCAGTTCTTC.